The 22 T cell receptor beta chains presented below share a single source sample, sequenced in a study of shared clonotypes between healthy human individuals. Sequencing used immunoSEQ multiplex PCR; TCRdb keeps in-frame clones, though not all of them. The data contain millions of clones, about 95% of them seen just once; the ten biggest clones take up around 1.1%. Naive CD8 populations comprised CD45RO-negative cells positively selected for CCR7, excluding terminally differentiated effector memory CD45RA+ cells. The sequenced sample consisted of naive CD8+ T cells sorted from blood. The receptors stem from a man between 18 and 35 years old in good health.

J is TRBJ2-3 and V is TRBV9; D perhaps matches TRBD2 (6 bases). Germline-derived CDR1 and CDR2 are SGDLS and YYNGEE. Trimming shortened V by 3 bases and J by 6 bases, and 20 bases separated the two germline ends. The CDR3 consists of 16 residues. CDR3 sequence: CASSAGLGEALDTQYF. DNA for the CDR3: TGTGCCAGCAGCGCGGGCCTAGGGGAGGCTCTGGATACGCAGTATTTT.

Points on this clone: The same CDR3 can be traced to other DNA sequences in this sample. The V and J genes are TRBV5-4 and TRBJ2-2; 9 bases are a match to TRBD2. V lost 5 bases and J lost 5; bases outside the gene matches: 10. Germline CDR1 reads SGHNT; CDR2 reads YYREEE (reference sequence). The CDR3 loop spans 16 amino acids. The CDR3 DNA reads as TGTGCCAGCAGGAACATTAGCGGGAGAGGGACCGGGGAGCTGTTTTTT. It specifies CASRNISGRGTGELFF.

The V call is TRBV7-8, the J call TRBJ2-3, with 12 bases aligning to TRBD2. The CDR3 sequence is 16 residues long. Germline V gene sequence: CDR1 SGHVS, CDR2 FQNEAQ. V trimming: 5 bases; J trimming: 1 base; junction bases outside the gene matches: 4. CDR3 in DNA: TGTGCCAGCAGCATCTGGACTAGCGGGGGCACAGATACGCAGTATTTT. Its translation is CASSIWTSGGTDTQYF.

The rearrangement uses TRBV9 and TRBJ1-1, with D possibly TRBD1 on 5 matching bases. Trimming took 4 bases from V and 3 from J, leaving 19 bases between them. Germline V gives CDR1 SGDLS, CDR2 YYNGEE. The CDR3 contains 16 residues. In DNA form, the CDR3 reads TGTGCCAGCAGCCCCCTGGGCGGGCGGGGGGACACTGAAGCTTTCTTT. Its translation is CASSPLGGRGDTEAFF.

About this clone itself: Distinct nucleotide sequences in the sample also encode this CDR3. The V gene is TRBV28, the J gene TRBJ2-7; TRBD2 is a possible D gene (6 bases). Germline V gene data show CDR1 as MDHEN and CDR2 as SYDVKM. Trimming took off 8 bases at V and 3 bases at J, with 14 bases between the two ends. The length of the CDR3 is 13 residues. Here the CDR3 DNA reads TGTGCCAGCTCCGGGACTTCCAGCTACGAGCAGTACTTC. Translating it yields CASSGTSSYEQYF.

J is TRBJ1-1 and V is TRBV10-3; D not resolved. Trimming cost V 2 bases and J 0 bases, with 13 bases left between them. Germline loops: CDR1 ENHRY, CDR2 SYGVKD. CDR3 length: 16 amino acids. The CDR3, as DNA: TGTGCCATCAGTGAGGGCCAAGGCATCATGAACACTGAAGCTTTCTTT. The encoded protein is CAISEGQGIMNTEAFF.

Concerning this clone: Other DNA sequences in this sample translate to the same CDR3. V usage is TRBV28 and J usage is TRBJ1-2, with a weak D call TRBD1 (5 bases). Per germline, CDR1 MDHEN and CDR2 SYDVKM. The CDR3 runs to 12 residues. V was shortened by 3 bases and J by 4 bases, with 6 bases between the two germline ends. The CDR3 spells CASSLGGYGYTF. The CDR3 DNA is TGTGCCAGCAGTTTGGGGGGCTATGGCTACACCTTC.

This chain uses TRBV4-3 with TRBJ2-5, with D perhaps matching TRBD1 or TRBD2 (5 bases each). CDR3 length equals 16 residues. The V end was cut by 1 base, the J end by 2 bases, with 14 bases between. The germline V gene encodes CDR1 LGHNA and CDR2 YSLEER. CDR3 protein: CASSQVLGVRQETQYF. The CDR3 nucleotides read TGCGCCAGCAGCCAAGTTTTGGGGGTTCGGCAAGAGACCCAGTACTTC.

The V call is TRBV2, the J call TRBJ1-4; D call uncertain. V gave up 8 bases and J gave up 4 bases, with 8 bases separating them. Germline CDR1 and CDR2: SNHLY and FYNNEI. The CDR3 spans 12 residues. CDR3 in amino acids: CASWQDNEKLFF. The CDR3 DNA reads TGTGCCAGCTGGCAGGATAATGAAAAACTGTTTTTT.

This rearrangement joins TRBV10-3 to TRBJ2-5; D unresolved. With 0 bases removed from V and 2 bases from J, the gap between germline ends came to 10 bases. Germline lookup yields CDR1 ENHRY and CDR2 SYGVKD. The length of the CDR3 is 15 residues. The CDR3 DNA reads as TGTGCCATCAGTGAGTCGTATGAGAGGCAAGAGACCCAGTACTTC. This codes for CAISESYERQETQYF.

The chain links TRBV27 to TRBJ2-3; TRBD2 matches at 10 bases. The J segment lost 5 bases and the V segment lost 0 bases, leaving 5 bases of the junction unmatched. The CDR3 has 16 amino acids. Germline V gene data show CDR1 as MNHEY and CDR2 as SMNVEV (reference sequence). CDR3 nucleotide sequence: TGTGCCAGCAGTTTATCGGCTAGCGGGAGATTAGATACGCAGTATTTT. It encodes CASSLSASGRLDTQYF.

This clone was recorded once. The identical CDR3 is also encoded by other nucleotide sequences in the sample. This sequence joins TRBV30 and TRBJ1-3; no clear D gene. CDR3 length: 13 residues. Looked up from germline, CDR1 is GTSNPN and CDR2 is SVGIG (reference sequence). V lost 0 bases and J 2 bases, leaving 5 bases between the germline ends. CDR3 sequence: CAWSVGAGNTIYF. The CDR3 coding sequence is TGTGCCTGGAGTGTGGGTGCTGGAAACACCATATATTTT.

This rearrangement joins TRBV6-5 to TRBJ1-2, with a tentative D call TRBD1 (5 bases). The ends were cut back, 10 bases at V and 2 bases at J, with 14 bases in the middle. The CDR3 covers 13 residues. CDR1 MNHEY and CDR2 SVGAGI come from the germline V gene. CDR3 sequence reads: CANADDSNYGYTF. CDR3 nucleotides: TGTGCCAACGCAGACGACAGCAACTATGGCTACACCTTC.

The V and J genes are TRBV6-1 and TRBJ1-2, with D unclear. The CDR3 loop spans 14 amino acids. CDR1 and CDR2 (germline): MNHNS, SASEGT. Trimming left V 3 bases short and J 6 bases short, with 14 bases between. In nucleotides, the CDR3 is TGTGCCAGCAGTGACGGGCGGAGAGGGAATGGCTACACCTTC. Translation gives CASSDGRRGNGYTF.

This clone was seen a handful of times. CDR3 in amino acids: CASRVGQLGNQPQHF. CDR3 DNA sequence: TGTGCCAGCAGGGTCGGACAGCTGGGCAATCAGCCCCAGCATTTT. The chain is built from TRBV2 and TRBJ1-5, with TRBD1 as a possible D gene (6 bases). Per germline, CDR1 SNHLY and CDR2 FYNNEI. The CDR3 length is 15 residues. V lost 6 bases, J lost 2 bases, and 14 bases lay in between.

V usage is TRBV28 and J usage is TRBJ2-3; D may be TRBD1 or TRBD2 (5 bases each). Deletions cut 1 base from V and 0 bases from J, with 11 bases between. CDR1 is MDHEN and CDR2 is SYDVKM in the germline V gene. The CDR3 extends over 16 amino acids. The DNA of the CDR3 is TGTGCCAGCAGTTTATCGTTCGGGGACAGCACAGATACGCAGTATTTT. Translating gives CASSLSFGDSTDTQYF.

The V call is TRBV4-1, the J call TRBJ2-7, with D maybe TRBD1 (6 bases). Germline lookup yields CDR1 MGHRA and CDR2 YSYEKL. CDR3 size: 15 residues. The V gene lost 0 bases and the J gene lost 3 bases, with 12 bases spanning the gap. The CDR3 region has the DNA TGCGCCAGCAGCCAAGATCCCGGACAGTACTACGAGCAGTACTTC. The encoded protein is CASSQDPGQYYEQYF.

V is TRBV9 and J is TRBJ2-7; D is undetermined. CDR1 and CDR2 from the germline V gene are SGDLS and YYNGEE. Trimming left V 4 bases short and J 1 base short, with 21 bases between. The CDR3 is 17 amino acids. For the CDR3, the DNA is TGTGCCAGCAGCCCTCACTACACATTGCCTCCTTCCTACGAGCAGTACTTC. Amino acids: CASSPHYTLPPSYEQYF. Full variable domain (remainder filled in from reference TRBV9 and TRBJ2-7): DSGVTQTPKHLITATGQRVTLRCSPRSGDLSVYWYQQSLDQGLQFLIQYYNGEERAKGNILERFSAQQFPDLHSELNLSSLELGDSALYFCASSPHYTLPPSYEQYFGPGTRLTVT.

The chain carries TRBV11-2 and TRBJ2-5, with D uncertain. V shed 5 bases and J shed 1 base, with 11 bases lying between them. Germline loops: CDR1 SGHAT, CDR2 FQNNGV. The CDR3 runs 14 residues. The CDR3 coding sequence is TGTGCCAGCAGCCCGGTCCCAGGCCAAGAGACCCAGTACTTC. This codes for CASSPVPGQETQYF.

The chain combines TRBV5-4 with TRBJ2-5; D tentatively reads TRBD1 or TRBD2 (6 bases each). V was shortened by 3 bases and J by 5 bases, with 17 bases between the two germline ends. Germline loops: CDR1 SGHNT, CDR2 YYREEE (reference sequence). This CDR3 has 15 residues. For the CDR3, the DNA is TGTGCCAGCAGCTCAGTCGGGGGCGGTTGGGAGACCCAGTACTTC. Translating gives CASSSVGGGWETQYF.

V is TRBV9 and J is TRBJ2-3; 10 bases map to TRBD1. Trimming took 1 base from V and 4 from J; bases not matched to a gene: 3. The CDR3 has 15 residues. Germline V CDR1 and CDR2: SGDLS, YYNGEE. CDR3 sequence reads: CASSVSGTGADTQYF. DNA for the CDR3: TGTGCCAGCAGCGTAAGTGGGACAGGGGCAGATACGCAGTATTTT.

This chain connects TRBV18 to TRBJ1-2; D is unresolved. The CDR3 has 14 amino acids. Trimming cost V 6 bases and J 3 bases, with 14 bases left between them. Germline loops: CDR1 KGHSH, CDR2 LQKENI. CDR3 region: CASSPTGRDYGYTF. CDR3 sequence (DNA): TGTGCCAGCTCCCCCACGGGAAGGGACTATGGCTACACCTTC.